The 10 T cell receptor beta chains below all came from one sample that was sequenced in a study of cytomegalovirus exposure and HLA in healthy donors. PCR amplification relied on 60 Vbeta primers (plus 13 Jbeta primers). Assay: immunoSEQ multiplex PCR; the TCRdb copy retains only in-frame clones and omits some. This table holds 100,000 to 150,000 clones, roughly 80% found once. The material sequenced was PBMCs. The receptors derive from a man aged 25-45 years in good health and CMV-seropositive.

This clone was picked up a small number of times. CDR3 loop: CASSQDLAGALDTQYF. Written as DNA, the CDR3 is TGCGCCAGCAGTCAAGATCTAGCGGGAGCTCTAGATACGCAGTATTTT. This chain links TRBV23-1 with TRBJ2-3; 10 nucleotides agree with TRBD2. TRBV23-1 falls under the ORF class, with uncertain function. The CDR3 runs to 16 residues. V was clipped by 2 bases and J by 5 bases; unmatched bases: 7.

J is TRBJ2-2 and V is TRBV28; 10 nucleotides line up with TRBD2. Per germline, CDR1 MDHEN and CDR2 SYDVKM. The CDR3 is 17 amino acids. The junction had 9 bases not matched to a gene; V was cut back by 6 bases and J by 2 bases. The CDR3 DNA is TGTGCCAGCAGACTCCATAGCGGGAGGACAAACACCGGGGAGCTGTTTTTT. Amino acid sequence: CASRLHSGRTNTGELFF. Drawing the rest from reference TRBV28 and TRBJ2-2, the complete variable domain is DVKVTQSSRYLVKRTGEKVFLECVQDMDHENMFWYRQDPGLGLRLIYFSYDVKMKEKGDIPEGYSVSREKKERFSLILESASTNQTSMYLCASRLHSGRTNTGELFFGEGSRLTVL.

The chain links TRBV28 to TRBJ1-5, with 9 bases identical to TRBD1. Trimming removed 3 bases from V and 2 bases from J; junction bases left unmatched: 8. There are 17 residues in the CDR3. Germline CDR1 reads MDHEN; CDR2 reads SYDVKM. CDR3 sequence: CASSFPPRDRGNQPQHF. CDR3 nucleotides: TGTGCCAGCAGTTTCCCACCCCGGGACAGGGGCAATCAGCCCCAGCATTTT. Combining the CDR3 with reference TRBV28 and TRBJ1-5 gives the whole variable domain DVKVTQSSRYLVKRTGEKVFLECVQDMDHENMFWYRQDPGLGLRLIYFSYDVKMKEKGDIPEGYSVSREKKERFSLILESASTNQTSMYLCASSFPPRDRGNQPQHFGDGTRLSIL.

V is TRBV11-2 and J is TRBJ1-2, with D perhaps TRBD1 (6 bases). Germline V gene sequence: CDR1 SGHAT, CDR2 FQNNGV. CDR3 length: 13 amino acids. Trimming left V 6 bases short and J 2 bases short, with 10 bases between. DNA for the CDR3: TGTGCCAGCAGGGCCACAGGGAACTATGGCTACACCTTC. Translated, it gives CASRATGNYGYTF.

This clone appeared once. The genes are TRBV7-6 and TRBJ2-1; the match to TRBD2 covers 10 bases. CDR1 is SGHVS and CDR2 is FNYEAQ in the germline V gene. Trimming at V came to 5 bases and at J to 10 bases, leaving 5 bases not matched to a gene. The CDR3 runs to 13 residues. CDR3 residues: CASSRKTSGEQFF. CDR3 nucleotides: TGTGCCAGCAGCCGGAAGACTAGCGGGGAGCAGTTCTTC.

V usage is TRBV27 and J usage is TRBJ1-1; unclear D gene. V was shortened by 2 bases and J by 5 bases, with 9 bases between the two germline ends. The germline V gene encodes CDR1 MNHEY and CDR2 SMNVEV (reference sequence). CDR3 length equals 13 residues. DNA for the CDR3: TGTGCCAGCAGTTTAGGGCAGGCTACTGAAGCTTTCTTT. Encoded protein: CASSLGQATEAFF.

This chain links TRBV5-5 with TRBJ2-5; the match to TRBD1 covers 8 bases. The CDR3 runs 14 residues. Trimming cost V 2 bases and J 5 bases; bases outside gene matches: 5. Germline V gene data show CDR1 as SGHKS and CDR2 as YYEKEE (reference sequence). CDR3 protein: CASSLTGGSETQYF. Written as DNA, the CDR3 is TGTGCCAGCAGCTTAACAGGGGGTTCGGAGACCCAGTACTTC.

This chain joins TRBV28 and TRBJ2-1; D may be TRBD2 (7 bases). Deletions cut 3 bases from V and 0 bases from J, with 15 bases between. CDR3 length: 17 residues. Germline CDR1 reads MDHEN; CDR2 reads SYDVKM. CDR3 sequence (DNA): TGTGCCAGCAGTTTCGGGCGGGGGCGGTTCTCCTACAATGAGCAGTTCTTC. Translated: CASSFGRGRFSYNEQFF.

J is TRBJ2-7 and V is TRBV5-1; 11 positions match TRBD2. The J segment lost 0 bases and the V segment lost 0 bases, leaving 11 bases of the junction unmatched. Germline V lookup: CDR1 SGHRS, CDR2 YFSETQ. The CDR3 spans 19 residues. Here the CDR3 DNA reads TGCGCCAGCAGCTTGGGGGCTAGCGGGAGGACCCCATACTCCTACGAGCAGTACTTC. Its protein is CASSLGASGRTPYSYEQYF.

This chain's CDR3 is CASSRRGDDSNQPQHF. In DNA form, the CDR3 reads TGTGCCAGCAGCCGACGGGGGGACGATAGCAATCAGCCCCAGCATTTT. V usage is TRBV27 and J usage is TRBJ1-5; D perhaps matches TRBD1 (5 bases). Germline V gene data show CDR1 as MNHEY and CDR2 as SMNVEV (reference sequence). The CDR3 is 16 residues long. With 6 bases removed from V and 0 bases from J, the gap between germline ends came to 15 bases.